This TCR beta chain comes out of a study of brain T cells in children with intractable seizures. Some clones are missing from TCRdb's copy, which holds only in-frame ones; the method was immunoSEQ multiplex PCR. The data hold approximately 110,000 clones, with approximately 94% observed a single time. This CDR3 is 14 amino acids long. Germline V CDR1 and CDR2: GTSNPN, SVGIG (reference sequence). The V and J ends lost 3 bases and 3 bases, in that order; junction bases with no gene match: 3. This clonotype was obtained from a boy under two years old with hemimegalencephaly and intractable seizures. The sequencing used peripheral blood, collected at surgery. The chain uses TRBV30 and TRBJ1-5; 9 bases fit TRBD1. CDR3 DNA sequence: TGTGCCTGGAGCCGGACAGGGGTCAATCAGCCCCAGCATTTT. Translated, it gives CAWSRTGVNQPQHF.